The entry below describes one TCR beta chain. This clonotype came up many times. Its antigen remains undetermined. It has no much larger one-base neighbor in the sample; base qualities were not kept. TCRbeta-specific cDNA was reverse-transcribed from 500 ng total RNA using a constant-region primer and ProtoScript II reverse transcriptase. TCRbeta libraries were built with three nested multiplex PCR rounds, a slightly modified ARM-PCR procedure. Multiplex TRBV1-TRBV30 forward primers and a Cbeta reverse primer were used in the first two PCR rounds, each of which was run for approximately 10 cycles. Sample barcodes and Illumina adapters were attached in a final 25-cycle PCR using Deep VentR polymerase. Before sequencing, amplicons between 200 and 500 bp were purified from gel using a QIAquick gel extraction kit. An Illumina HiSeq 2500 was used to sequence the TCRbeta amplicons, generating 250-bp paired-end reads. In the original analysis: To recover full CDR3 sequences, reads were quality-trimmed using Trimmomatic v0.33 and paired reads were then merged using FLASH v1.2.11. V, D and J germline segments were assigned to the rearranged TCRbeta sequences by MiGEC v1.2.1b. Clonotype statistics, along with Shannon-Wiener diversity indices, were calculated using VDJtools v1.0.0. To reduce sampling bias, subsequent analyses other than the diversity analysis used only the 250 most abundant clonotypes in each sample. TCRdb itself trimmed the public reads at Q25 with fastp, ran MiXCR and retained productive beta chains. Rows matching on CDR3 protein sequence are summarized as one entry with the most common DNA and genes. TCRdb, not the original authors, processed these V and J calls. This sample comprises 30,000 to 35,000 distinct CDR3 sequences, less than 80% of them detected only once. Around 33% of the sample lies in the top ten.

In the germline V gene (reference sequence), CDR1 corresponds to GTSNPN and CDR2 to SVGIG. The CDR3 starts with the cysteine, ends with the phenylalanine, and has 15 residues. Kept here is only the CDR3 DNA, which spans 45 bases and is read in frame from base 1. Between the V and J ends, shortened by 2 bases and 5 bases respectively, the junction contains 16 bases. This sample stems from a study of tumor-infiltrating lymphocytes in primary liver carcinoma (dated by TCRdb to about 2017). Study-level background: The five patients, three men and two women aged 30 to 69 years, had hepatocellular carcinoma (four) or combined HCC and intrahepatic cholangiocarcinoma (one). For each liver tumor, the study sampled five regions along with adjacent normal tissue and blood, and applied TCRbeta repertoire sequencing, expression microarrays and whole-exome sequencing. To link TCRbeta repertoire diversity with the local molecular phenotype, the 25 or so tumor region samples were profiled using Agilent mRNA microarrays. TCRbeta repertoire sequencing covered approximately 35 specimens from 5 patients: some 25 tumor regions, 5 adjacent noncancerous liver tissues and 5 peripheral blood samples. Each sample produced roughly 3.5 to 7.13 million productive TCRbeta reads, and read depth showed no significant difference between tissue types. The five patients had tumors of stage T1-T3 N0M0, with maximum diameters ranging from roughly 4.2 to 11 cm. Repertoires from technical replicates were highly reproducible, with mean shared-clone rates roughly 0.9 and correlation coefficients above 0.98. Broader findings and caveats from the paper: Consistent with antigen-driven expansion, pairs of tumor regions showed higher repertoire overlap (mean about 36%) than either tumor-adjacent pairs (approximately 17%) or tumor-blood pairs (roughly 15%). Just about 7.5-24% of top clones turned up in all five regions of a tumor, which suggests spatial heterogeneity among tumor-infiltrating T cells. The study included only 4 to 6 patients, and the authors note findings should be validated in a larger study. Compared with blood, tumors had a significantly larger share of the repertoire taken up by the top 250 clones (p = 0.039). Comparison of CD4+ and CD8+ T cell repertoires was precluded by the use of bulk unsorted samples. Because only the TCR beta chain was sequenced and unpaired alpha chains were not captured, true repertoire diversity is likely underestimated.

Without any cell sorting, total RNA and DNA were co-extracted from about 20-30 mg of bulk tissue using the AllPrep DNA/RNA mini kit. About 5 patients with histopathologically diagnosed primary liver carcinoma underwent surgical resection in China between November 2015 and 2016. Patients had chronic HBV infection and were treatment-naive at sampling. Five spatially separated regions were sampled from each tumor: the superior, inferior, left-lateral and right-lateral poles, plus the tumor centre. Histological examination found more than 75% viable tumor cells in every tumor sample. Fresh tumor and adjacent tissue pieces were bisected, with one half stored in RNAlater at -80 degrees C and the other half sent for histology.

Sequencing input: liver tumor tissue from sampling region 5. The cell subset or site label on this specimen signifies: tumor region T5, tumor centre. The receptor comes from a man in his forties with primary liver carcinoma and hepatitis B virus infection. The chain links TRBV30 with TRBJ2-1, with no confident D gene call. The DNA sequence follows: TGTGCCTGGAGTTTGGCTCCCCAGAGACACAATGAGCAGTTCTTC. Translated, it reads CAWSLAPQRHNEQFF.